This T cell receptor beta chain appears in the sequencing data of a study of blood T cell repertoires in COVID-19. Overall study: Italy, Spain and the United States were the sources of the convalescent and acute COVID-19 samples.

Sequencing was performed with immunoSEQ multiplex PCR; in TCRdb, only in-frame clones are kept and a portion is missing. In the table there are about 90,000 clones, 91% of which are singletons. J gave up 4 bases and V 6 bases, and 8 bases lay outside the gene matches. The CDR3 contains 14 residues. Germline CDR1 is MGHDK and CDR2 is SYGVNS. J is TRBJ2-5 and V is TRBV25-1; 7 bases fit TRBD2. Source material: peripheral blood. This TCR was recovered from a human donor with active COVID-19. The donor label of this sample is uncertain. CDR3 sequence (DNA): TGTGCCAGCAGCACGCGGGGGTTGAGAGAGACCCAGTACTTC. Its translation is CASSTRGLRETQYF.